A single sample gave rise to the 8 T cell receptor beta chains below, sequenced in a study of cytomegalovirus exposure and HLA in healthy donors. Sequencing was performed with immunoSEQ multiplex PCR; in TCRdb, only in-frame clones are kept and a portion is missing. Of about 160,000 clones in the sample, approximately 96% were seen once. Sequenced: PBMCs. These receptor sequences come from a woman younger than 35 in good health and CMV-seronegative.

This chain joins TRBV10-3 and TRBJ2-7; 8 nucleotides match TRBD1. V trimming: 6 bases; J trimming: 2 bases; junction bases outside the gene matches: 6. The length of the CDR3 is 14 residues. In germline, CDR1 is ENHRY, CDR2 SYGVKD. The CDR3 region has the DNA TGTGCCATCAGGGGAAGACAGGGGACCTACGAGCAGTACTTC. Translated, it gives CAIRGRQGTYEQYF.

This chain uses TRBV19 with TRBJ2-2, with a tentative D call TRBD1 (6 bases). Germline V gene lookup returns CDR1 LNHDA and CDR2 SQIVND (reference sequence). The ends were cut back, 3 bases at V and 4 bases at J, with 9 bases in the middle. CDR3 length equals 14 residues. This CDR3 reads CASSIKDSTGELFF. In DNA, the CDR3 is TGTGCCAGTAGTATCAAGGACAGCACCGGGGAGCTGTTTTTT.

V usage is TRBV11-3 and J usage is TRBJ2-7, with D unresolved. The germline V and J ends were trimmed by 1 base and 0 bases, with 7 bases remaining between them. The CDR3 sequence is 14 residues long. Looked up from germline, CDR1 is SGHNT and CDR2 is YENEEA. CDR3 residues: CASSLGPSSYEQYF. The CDR3 DNA reads TGTGCCAGCAGCTTAGGTCCGAGCTCCTACGAGCAGTACTTC.

This chain joins TRBV11-2 and TRBJ2-7; 7 bases map to TRBD1. The CDR3 runs 15 residues. Losses at the gene ends were 1 base for V and 1 base for J; bases not matched to a gene: 4. Germline V lookup: CDR1 SGHAT, CDR2 FQNNGV. The CDR3 coding sequence is TGTGCCAGCAGCTTAGTACAGGGGCCGTCCTACGAGCAGTACTTC. Translation gives CASSLVQGPSYEQYF.

The rearrangement uses TRBV9 and TRBJ2-5; possibly TRBD2 for D (5 bases). The V gene's germline CDR1 is SGDLS and CDR2 YYNGEE. V lost 2 bases to trimming and J lost 5 bases, with 10 bases between them. The CDR3 sequence is 13 residues long. The CDR3 spells CASSVRAEETQYF. DNA of the CDR3: TGTGCCAGCAGCGTGCGGGCGGAGGAGACCCAGTACTTC.

The rearrangement joins TRBV19 to TRBJ1-2, with a weak D call TRBD1 (6 bases). Trimming removed 8 bases at V and 4 bases at J, with 11 bases between. Per the germline V gene, CDR1 is LNHDA and CDR2 is SQIVND (reference sequence). The length of the CDR3 is 12 residues. The chain's CDR3 is CASLGAGYGYTF. CDR3 DNA: TGTGCCAGTCTGGGGGCGGGCTATGGCTACACCTTC.

The gene calls are TRBV7-2 and TRBJ2-7; D unresolved. V gave up 7 bases and J gave up 4 bases, with 14 bases separating them. The CDR3 totals 13 residues. Germline V gene data show CDR1 as SGHTA and CDR2 as FQGNSA. In DNA form, the CDR3 reads TGTGCCAGCACCGAAGCGTCCGGATACGAGCAGTACTTC. Translated, it gives CASTEASGYEQYF.

The chain combines TRBV15 with TRBJ1-1; a possible D gene is TRBD1 (6 bases). Trimming removed 1 base at V and 12 bases at J, with 18 bases between. The germline gives CDR1 LNHNV, CDR2 YYDKDF (reference sequence). This CDR3 spans 14 amino acids. The CDR3 sequence is CATSRVRQDLGSFF. CDR3 DNA sequence: TGTGCCACCAGCAGAGTTCGACAGGATCTTGGGTCTTTCTTT.